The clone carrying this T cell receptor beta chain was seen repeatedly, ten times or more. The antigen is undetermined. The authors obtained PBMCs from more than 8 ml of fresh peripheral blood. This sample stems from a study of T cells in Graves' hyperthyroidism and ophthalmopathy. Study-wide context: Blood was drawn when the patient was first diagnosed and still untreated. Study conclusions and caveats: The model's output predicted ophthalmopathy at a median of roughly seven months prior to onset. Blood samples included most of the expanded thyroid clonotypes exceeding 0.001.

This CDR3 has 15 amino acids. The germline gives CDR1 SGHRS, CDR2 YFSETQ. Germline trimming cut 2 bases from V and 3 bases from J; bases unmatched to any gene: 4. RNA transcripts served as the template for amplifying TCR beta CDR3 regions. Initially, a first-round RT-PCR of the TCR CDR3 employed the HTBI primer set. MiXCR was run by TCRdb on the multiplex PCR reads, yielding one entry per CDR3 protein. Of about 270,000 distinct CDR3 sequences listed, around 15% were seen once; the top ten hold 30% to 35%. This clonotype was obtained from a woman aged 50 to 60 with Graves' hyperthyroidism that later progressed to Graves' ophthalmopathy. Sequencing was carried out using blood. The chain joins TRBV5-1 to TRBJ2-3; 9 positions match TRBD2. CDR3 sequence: CASSFSGSGTDTQYF. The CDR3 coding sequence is TGCGCCAGCAGCTTTAGCGGGAGCGGGACAGATACGCAGTATTTT.